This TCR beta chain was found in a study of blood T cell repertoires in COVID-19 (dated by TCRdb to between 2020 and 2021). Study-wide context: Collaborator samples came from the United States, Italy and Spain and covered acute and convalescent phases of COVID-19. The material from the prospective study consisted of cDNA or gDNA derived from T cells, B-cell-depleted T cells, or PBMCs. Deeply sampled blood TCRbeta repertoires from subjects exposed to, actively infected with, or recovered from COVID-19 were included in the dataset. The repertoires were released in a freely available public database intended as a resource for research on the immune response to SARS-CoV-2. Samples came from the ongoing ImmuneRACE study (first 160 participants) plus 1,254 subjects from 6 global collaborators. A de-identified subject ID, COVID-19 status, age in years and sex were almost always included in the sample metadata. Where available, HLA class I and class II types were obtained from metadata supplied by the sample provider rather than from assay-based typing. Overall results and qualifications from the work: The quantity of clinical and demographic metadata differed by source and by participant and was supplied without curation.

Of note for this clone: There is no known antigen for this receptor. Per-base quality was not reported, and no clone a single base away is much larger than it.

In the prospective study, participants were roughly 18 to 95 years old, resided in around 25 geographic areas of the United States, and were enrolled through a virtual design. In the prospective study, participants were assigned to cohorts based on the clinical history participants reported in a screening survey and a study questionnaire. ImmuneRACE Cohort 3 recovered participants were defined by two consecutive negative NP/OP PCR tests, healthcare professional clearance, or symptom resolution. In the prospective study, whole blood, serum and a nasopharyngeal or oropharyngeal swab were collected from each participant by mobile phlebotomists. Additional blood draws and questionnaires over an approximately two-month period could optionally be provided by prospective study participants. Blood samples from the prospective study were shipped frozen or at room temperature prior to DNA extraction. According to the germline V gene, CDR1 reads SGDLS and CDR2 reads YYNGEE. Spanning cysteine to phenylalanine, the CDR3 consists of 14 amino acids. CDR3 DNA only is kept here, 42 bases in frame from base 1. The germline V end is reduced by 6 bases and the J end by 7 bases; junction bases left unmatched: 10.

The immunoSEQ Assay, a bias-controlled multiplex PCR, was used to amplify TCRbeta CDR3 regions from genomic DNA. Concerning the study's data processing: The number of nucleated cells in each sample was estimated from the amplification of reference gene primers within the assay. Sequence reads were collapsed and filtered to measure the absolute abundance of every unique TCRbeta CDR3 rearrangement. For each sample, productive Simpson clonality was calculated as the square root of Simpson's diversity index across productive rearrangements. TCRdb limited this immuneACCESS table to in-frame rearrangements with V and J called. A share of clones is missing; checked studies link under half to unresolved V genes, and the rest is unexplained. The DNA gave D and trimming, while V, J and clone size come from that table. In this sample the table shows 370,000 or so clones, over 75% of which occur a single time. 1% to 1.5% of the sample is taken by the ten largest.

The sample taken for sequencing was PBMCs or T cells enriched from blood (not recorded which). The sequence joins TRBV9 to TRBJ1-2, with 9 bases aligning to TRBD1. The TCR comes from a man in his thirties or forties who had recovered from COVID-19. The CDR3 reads CASKKTQGAVGYTF. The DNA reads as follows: TGTGCCAGCAAGAAGACACAGGGGGCGGTTGGCTACACCTTC.